This entry describes one T cell receptor beta chain. The antigen is unknown. Method: immunoSEQ multiplex PCR; TCRdb's copy keeps in-frame clones and lacks some. There are about 80,000 clones in the sample; 84% occur only once, and approximately 25% lies in the top ten. This specimen belongs to a study of OX40 agonist ivuxolimab in advanced cancers. Turning to the study itself: Clinicians treated patients with ivuxolimab, an agonistic anti-OX40 (CD134) antibody. General study results and limits: CD4+ T cells averaged fewer expanded clones than CD8+ T cells. Among the lowest peripheral clonal expansion occurred in 0.1-3.0 mg/kg partial responders.

V lost 4 bases and J lost 4; bases outside the gene matches: 1. Germline lookup yields CDR1 MNHEY and CDR2 SVGAGI. There are 15 residues in the CDR3. Source: CD4+ or CD8+ T cells sorted from blood, taken in a trial of the OX40 agonist ivuxolimab. V is TRBV6-5 and J is TRBJ2-1; TRBD2 aligns across 13 bases. The source is an adult with an advanced solid tumor such as melanoma, head and neck, liver or kidney cancer. The DNA of the CDR3 is TGTGCCAGCAGTTGGACTAGCGGGGGTTACAATGAGCAGTTCTTC. This translates into CASSWTSGGYNEQFF.